Below, 15 T cell receptor beta chains from the same sample are listed, as sequenced in a study of cytomegalovirus exposure and HLA in healthy donors. A multiplex PCR was run with 60 Vbeta primers and 13 Jbeta primers. The protocol was immunoSEQ multiplex PCR, while the TCRdb copy is restricted to in-frame clones and leaves out a portion. Of 150,000 to 200,000 clones listed, almost 80% were seen once; the top ten hold over 1.1%. The sample was PBMCs. These receptors all stem from a male donor in good health and CMV-seronegative.

The V and J genes are TRBV19 and TRBJ1-1; a possible D gene is TRBD1 (5 bases). The CDR3 runs to 12 residues. Germline CDR1 reads LNHDA; CDR2 reads SQIVND (reference sequence). The V end lost 1 base, the J end lost 8 bases, and 8 bases lay between the germline ends. CDR3 residues: CASSIGQFEAFF. The DNA for the CDR3 is TGTGCCAGTAGTATAGGACAGTTCGAAGCTTTCTTT.

The genes are TRBV7-9 and TRBJ2-2; TRBD1 might be the D (6 bases). Trimming removed 4 bases at V and 3 bases at J, with 9 bases between. The germline gives CDR1 SEHNR, CDR2 FQNEAQ (reference sequence). This CDR3 has 14 residues. CDR3 region: CASSSGQHTGELFF. The CDR3 DNA follows: TGTGCCAGCAGCTCCGGACAGCACACCGGGGAGCTGTTTTTT.

CDR3 DNA: TGTGCCAGCACTGGTCCGGGACTAGCGGGAGGAGGGGGCACAGATACGCAGTATTTT. Translation: CASTGPGLAGGGGTDTQYF. The rearrangement links TRBV28 to TRBJ2-3; 15 bases match TRBD2. With V trimmed by 7 bases and J by 1 base, 12 bases remained unmatched. The length of the CDR3 is 19 residues. Germline lookup yields CDR1 MDHEN and CDR2 SYDVKM.

The chain recombines TRBV11-3 with TRBJ2-1, with D perhaps matching TRBD2 (5 bases). The CDR3 extends over 14 amino acids. Germline values: CDR1 SGHNT, CDR2 YENEEA. V was shortened by 5 bases and J by 7 bases, with 15 bases between the two germline ends. This chain's CDR3 is CASSPSGLGNEQFF. The CDR3 DNA follows: TGTGCCAGCAGCCCGAGCGGACTTGGGAATGAGCAGTTCTTC. Together with reference TRBV11-3 and TRBJ2-1, the CDR3 gives the full variable domain: EAGVVQSPRYKIIEKKQPVAFWCNPISGHNTLYWYLQNLGQGPELLIRYENEEAVDDSQLPKDRFSAERLKGVDSTLKIQPAELGDSAVYLCASSPSGLGNEQFFGPGTRLTVL.

This clone was detected only a few times. The V and J genes are TRBV4-3 and TRBJ1-5, with D unclear. The V end lost 1 base, the J end lost 2 bases, and 9 bases lay between the germline ends. Germline loops: CDR1 LGHNA, CDR2 YSLEER. The CDR3 has 15 residues. CDR3 bases: TGCGCCAGCAGCCAAGTGGTCTACGGCAATCAGCCCCAGCATTTT. It is translated as CASSQVVYGNQPQHF.

The chain employs TRBV5-1 and TRBJ1-1; 7 bases line up with TRBD1. Germline values: CDR1 SGHRS, CDR2 YFSETQ. The CDR3 is 14 amino acids. Unmatched junction bases numbered 7, after V lost 5 bases and J lost 3 bases. DNA of the CDR3: TGCGCCAGCAGAGATGTACAGGGGTACACTGAAGCTTTCTTT. Translated: CASRDVQGYTEAFF.

The J gene is TRBJ1-1, the V gene TRBV5-8, with D perhaps matching TRBD1 (5 bases). Trimming shortened V by 5 bases and J by 7 bases, and 9 bases separated the two germline ends. The CDR3 length is 11 residues. Germline V gene data show CDR1 as SGHTS and CDR2 as YDEGEE. The CDR3 nucleotides read TGTGCCAGCAGACTAAGGGGTGAAGCTTTCTTT. Translation gives CASRLRGEAFF.

The genes are TRBV11-3 and TRBJ2-5; possibly TRBD2 for D (7 bases). The CDR3 is 13 residues long. Looked up from germline, CDR1 is SGHNT and CDR2 is YENEEA. V gave up 7 bases and J gave up 2 bases, with 11 bases separating them. CDR3 amino acids: CASKGRGQETQYF. The CDR3 DNA is TGTGCCAGCAAGGGGAGGGGGCAAGAGACCCAGTACTTC.

Only one count was recorded for this clone. The CDR3 sequence is CASSRGQTNTGELFF. CDR3 nucleotides: TGCGCCAGCAGCCGGGGACAGACGAACACCGGGGAGCTGTTTTTT. This chain joins TRBV5-1 and TRBJ2-2; 7 positions match TRBD1. From germline, CDR1 is SGHRS and CDR2 YFSETQ. This CDR3 spans 15 amino acids. With 4 bases clipped from V and 0 bases from J, the junction kept 3 bases outside the gene matches.

In its sample, this clone was seen once. The rearrangement joins TRBV4-2 to TRBJ1-6; TRBD1 is a possible D gene (6 bases). The CDR3 spans 19 residues. Between the trimmed V and J ends, which lost 2 bases and 0 bases, there was a span of 17 bases. Germline lookup yields CDR1 LGHNA and CDR2 YNFKEQ. CDR3 protein: CASSQRGGRVGSYNSPLHF. The CDR3 bases are TGTGCCAGCAGCCAAAGGGGGGGCAGGGTGGGCTCCTATAATTCACCCCTCCACTTT.

The V call is TRBV2, the J call TRBJ1-1, with a weak D call TRBD1 (6 bases). Trimming stripped 6 bases from V and 5 bases from J, with 13 bases between. This CDR3 region has 13 residues. Germline V lookup: CDR1 SNHLY, CDR2 FYNNEI. CDR3 in DNA: TGTGCCAGCAGCCGGGACATTGGGACTGAAGCTTTCTTT. This codes for CASSRDIGTEAFF.

The rearrangement uses TRBV19 and TRBJ2-1; 8 bases match TRBD2. The CDR3 runs to 14 residues. J was trimmed by 8 bases and V by 3 bases; bases with no gene match: 6. Germline assignment: CDR1 LNHDA and CDR2 SQIVND (reference sequence). The CDR3 spells CASSIRGGPDEQFF. CDR3 in DNA: TGTGCCAGTAGTATTCGGGGGGGTCCGGATGAGCAGTTCTTC.

In DNA form, the CDR3 reads TGCAGCGTGGGACAAGCCTTCTACGAGCAGTACTTC. Translation: CSVGQAFYEQYF. V is TRBV29-1 and J is TRBJ2-7; a possible D gene is TRBD1 (6 bases). Germline V gene sequence: CDR1 SQVTM, CDR2 ANQGSEA. Deletions cut 6 bases from V and 3 bases from J, with 12 bases between. CDR3 length equals 12 residues.

CDR3 protein: CASSYRGGATNEKLFF. The CDR3 DNA follows: TGTGCCAGCAGCTACAGGGGAGGTGCGACTAATGAAAAACTGTTTTTT. The chain joins TRBV7-8 to TRBJ1-4; TRBD1 agrees at 7 bases. CDR1 is SGHVS and CDR2 is FQNEAQ in the germline V gene. CDR3 length equals 16 residues. V lost 4 bases, J lost 2 bases, and 7 bases stayed unmatched. Using reference TRBV7-8 and TRBJ1-4 for the parts outside the CDR3, the full variable domain is GAGVSQSPRYKVAKRGQDVALRCDPISGHVSLFWYQQALGQGPEFLTYFQNEAQLDKSGLPSDRFFAERPEGSVSTLKIQRTQQEDSAVYLCASSYRGGATNEKLFFGSGTQLSVL.

The gene calls are TRBV19 and TRBJ2-3; no clear D. Germline V gene data show CDR1 as LNHDA and CDR2 as SQIVND (reference sequence). Between the trimmed V and J ends, which lost 3 bases and 5 bases, there was a span of 6 bases. The CDR3 loop spans 12 amino acids. CDR3 loop: CASSIWLDTQYF. The DNA for the CDR3 is TGTGCCAGTAGTATTTGGCTAGATACGCAGTATTTT.